These 7 T cell receptor beta chains were sequenced from one sample in a study of cytomegalovirus exposure and HLA in healthy donors. The protocol was immunoSEQ multiplex PCR, while the TCRdb copy is restricted to in-frame clones and leaves out a portion. The data show some 110,000 clones, with around 89% seen just once and around 1.9% held by the top ten. The sequenced material came from PBMCs. The receptors stem from a woman between 18 and 30 years old in good health and CMV-seropositive.

The chain couples TRBV19 to TRBJ1-2, with 8 bases matching TRBD1. The germline gives CDR1 LNHDA, CDR2 SQIVND (reference sequence). V lost 6 bases to trimming and J lost 5 bases; unmatched junction nucleotides: 8. The CDR3 length is 14 residues. The chain's CDR3 is CASRRQGFEYGYTF. The DNA for the CDR3 is TGTGCCAGTAGGCGACAGGGGTTTGAGTATGGCTACACCTTC.

The V call is TRBV28, the J call TRBJ2-5; TRBD2 might be the D (6 bases). V was clipped by 1 base and J by 4 bases, with 16 bases between them. The CDR3 is 16 amino acids. In germline, CDR1 is MDHEN, CDR2 SYDVKM. CDR3 sequence reads: CASSLFRLASRETQYF. The CDR3 region has the DNA TGTGCCAGCAGTTTATTTCGGCTAGCGAGTCGAGAGACCCAGTACTTC.

A few counts support this clone. The CDR3 protein is CSVEDFGIGAFF. CDR3 DNA: TGCAGCGTTGAAGATTTCGGGATAGGAGCTTTCTTT. The chain uses TRBV29-1 and TRBJ1-1; no firm D call. Between the trimmed V and J ends, which lost 0 bases and 10 bases, there was a span of 12 bases. This CDR3 has 12 residues. Germline lookup yields CDR1 SQVTM and CDR2 ANQGSEA.

This clone was found a few times. This chain links TRBV5-5 with TRBJ2-1, with 7 bases lining up with TRBD1. Trimming at V came to 3 bases and at J to 2 bases, leaving 5 bases not matched to a gene. The CDR3 sequence is 15 residues long. Germline lookup yields CDR1 SGHKS and CDR2 YYEKEE (reference sequence). CDR3 sequence (DNA): TGTGCCAGCAGCTCCTCAGGGACAGCCTACAATGAGCAGTTCTTC. This translates into CASSSSGTAYNEQFF.

The rearrangement uses TRBV4-3 and TRBJ1-6; TRBD1 is a possible D gene (5 bases). The germline V gene encodes CDR1 LGHNA and CDR2 YSLEER. The V gene lost 5 bases and the J gene lost 7 bases, with 18 bases spanning the gap. The CDR3 totals 16 residues. The CDR3 coding sequence is TGCGCCAGCAGCGGACGGACGACAGCTATGAATTCACCCCTCCACTTT. Its protein is CASSGRTTAMNSPLHF.

The genes are TRBV18 and TRBJ2-7; D might be TRBD2 (6 bases). The CDR3 is made up of 12 amino acids. The germline V gene has CDR1 KGHSH and CDR2 LQKENI. The ends were cut back, 3 bases at V and 5 bases at J, with 8 bases in the middle. Here the CDR3 reads CASSPEGNEQYV. CDR3 nucleotide sequence: TGTGCCAGCTCACCGGAGGGCAACGAGCAGTACGTC.

This clone turned up a few times. V and J are TRBV29-1 and TRBJ2-3; D is possibly TRBD2 (6 bases). V gave up 6 bases and J gave up 6 bases, with 22 bases separating them. The germline CDR1 and CDR2 sequences are SQVTM and ANQGSEA. The length of the CDR3 is 15 residues. As DNA, the CDR3 is TGCAGCGTGACCCCCTCGACGGCGGGGTATGATACGCAGTATTTT. It yields the protein CSVTPSTAGYDTQYF.